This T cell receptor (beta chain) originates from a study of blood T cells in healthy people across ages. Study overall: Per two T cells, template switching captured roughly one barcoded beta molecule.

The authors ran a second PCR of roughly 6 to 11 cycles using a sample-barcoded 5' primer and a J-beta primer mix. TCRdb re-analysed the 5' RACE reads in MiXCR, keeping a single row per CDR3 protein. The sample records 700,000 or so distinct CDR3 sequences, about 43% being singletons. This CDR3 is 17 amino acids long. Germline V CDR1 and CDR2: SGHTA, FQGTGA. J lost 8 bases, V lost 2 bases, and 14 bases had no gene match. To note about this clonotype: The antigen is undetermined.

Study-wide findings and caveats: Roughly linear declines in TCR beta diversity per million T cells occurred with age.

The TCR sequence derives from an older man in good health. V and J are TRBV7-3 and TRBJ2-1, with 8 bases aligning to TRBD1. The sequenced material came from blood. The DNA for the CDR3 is TGTGCCAGCAGCTTATCTCCCGCGACAGGGGTAAGCGATGAGCAGTTCTTC. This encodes CASSLSPATGVSDEQFF. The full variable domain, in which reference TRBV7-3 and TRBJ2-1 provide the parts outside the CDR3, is GAGVSQTPSNKVTEKGKYVELRCDPISGHTALYWYRQSLGQGPEFLIYFQGTGAADDSGLPNDRFFAVRPEGSVSTLKIQRTERGDSAVYLCASSLSPATGVSDEQFFGPGTRLTVL.